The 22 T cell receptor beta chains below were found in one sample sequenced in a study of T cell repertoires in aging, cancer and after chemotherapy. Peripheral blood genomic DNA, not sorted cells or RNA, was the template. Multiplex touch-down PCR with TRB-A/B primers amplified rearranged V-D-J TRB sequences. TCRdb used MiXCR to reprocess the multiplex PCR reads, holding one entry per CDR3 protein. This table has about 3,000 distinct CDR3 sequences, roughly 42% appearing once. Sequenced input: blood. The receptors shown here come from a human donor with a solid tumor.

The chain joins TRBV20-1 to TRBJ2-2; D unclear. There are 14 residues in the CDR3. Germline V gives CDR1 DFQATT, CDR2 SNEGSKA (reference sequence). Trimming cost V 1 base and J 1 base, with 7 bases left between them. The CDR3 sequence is CSARGQRNTGELFF. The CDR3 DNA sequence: TGCAGTGCTAGAGGTCAAAGGAACACCGGGGAGCTGTTTTTT.

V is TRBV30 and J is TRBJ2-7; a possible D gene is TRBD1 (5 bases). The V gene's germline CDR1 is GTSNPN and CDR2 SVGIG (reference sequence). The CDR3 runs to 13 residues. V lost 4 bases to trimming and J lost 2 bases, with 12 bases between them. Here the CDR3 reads CAWNFGRAYEQYF. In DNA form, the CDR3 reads TGTGCCTGGAACTTCGGCAGGGCCTACGAGCAGTACTTC.

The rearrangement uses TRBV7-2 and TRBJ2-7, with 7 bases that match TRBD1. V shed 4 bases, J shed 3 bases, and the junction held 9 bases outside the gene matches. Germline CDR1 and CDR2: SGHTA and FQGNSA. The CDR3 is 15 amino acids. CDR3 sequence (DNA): TGTGCCAGCAGCTCTGGGGGACAGTGGGGCTACGAGCAGTACTTC. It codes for CASSSGGQWGYEQYF.

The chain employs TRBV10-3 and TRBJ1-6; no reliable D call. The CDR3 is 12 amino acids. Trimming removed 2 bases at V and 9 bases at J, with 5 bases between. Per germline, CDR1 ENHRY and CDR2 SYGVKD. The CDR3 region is CAISEGRSPLHF. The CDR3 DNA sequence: TGTGCCATCAGTGAGGGGCGTTCACCCCTCCACTTT.

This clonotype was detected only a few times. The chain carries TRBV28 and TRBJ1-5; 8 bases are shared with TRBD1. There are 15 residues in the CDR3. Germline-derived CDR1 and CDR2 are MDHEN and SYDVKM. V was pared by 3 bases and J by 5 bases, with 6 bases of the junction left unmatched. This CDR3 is CASSFRGRSDQPQHF. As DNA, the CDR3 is TGTGCCAGCAGTTTCAGGGGGCGCAGCGATCAGCCCCAGCATTTT.

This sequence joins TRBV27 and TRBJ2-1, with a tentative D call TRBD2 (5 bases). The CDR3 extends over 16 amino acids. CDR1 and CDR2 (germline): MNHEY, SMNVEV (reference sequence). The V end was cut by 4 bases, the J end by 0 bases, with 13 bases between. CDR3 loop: CASSSQRLSSYNEQFF. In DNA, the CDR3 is TGTGCCAGCAGTTCTCAGCGGTTGAGCTCCTACAATGAGCAGTTCTTC.

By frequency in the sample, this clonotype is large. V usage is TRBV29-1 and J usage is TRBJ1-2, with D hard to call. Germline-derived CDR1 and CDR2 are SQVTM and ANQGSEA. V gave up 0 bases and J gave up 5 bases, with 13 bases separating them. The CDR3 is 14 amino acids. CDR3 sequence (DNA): TGCAGCGTTGAAGATCATTCTCGCGGGTATGGCTACACCTTC. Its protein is CSVEDHSRGYGYTF.

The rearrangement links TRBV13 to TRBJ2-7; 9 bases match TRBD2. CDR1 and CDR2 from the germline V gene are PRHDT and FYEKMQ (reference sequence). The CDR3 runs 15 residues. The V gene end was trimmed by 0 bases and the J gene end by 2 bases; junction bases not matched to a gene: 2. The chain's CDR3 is CASSLGASGAYEQYF. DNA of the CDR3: TGTGCCAGCAGCTTAGGGGCTAGCGGGGCCTACGAGCAGTACTTC.

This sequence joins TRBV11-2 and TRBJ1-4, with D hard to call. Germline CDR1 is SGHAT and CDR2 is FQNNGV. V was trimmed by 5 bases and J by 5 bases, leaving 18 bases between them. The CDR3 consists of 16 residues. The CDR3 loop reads CASSLGKGGNNEKLFF. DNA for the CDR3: TGTGCCAGCAGCCTAGGGAAGGGAGGGAACAATGAAAAACTGTTTTTT.

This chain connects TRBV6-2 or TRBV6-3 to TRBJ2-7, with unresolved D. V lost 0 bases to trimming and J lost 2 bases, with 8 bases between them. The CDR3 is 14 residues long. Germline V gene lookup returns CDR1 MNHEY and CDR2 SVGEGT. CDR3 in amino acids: CASSYSQGTYEQYF. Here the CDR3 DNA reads TGTGCCAGCAGTTACTCTCAAGGGACCTACGAGCAGTACTTC.

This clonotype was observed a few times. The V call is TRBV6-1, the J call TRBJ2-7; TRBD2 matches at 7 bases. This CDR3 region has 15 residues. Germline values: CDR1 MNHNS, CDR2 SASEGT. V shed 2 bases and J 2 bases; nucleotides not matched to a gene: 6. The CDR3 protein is CASSETDGGTYEQYF. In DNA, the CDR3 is TGTGCCAGCAGTGAAACCGACGGGGGGACCTACGAGCAGTACTTC.

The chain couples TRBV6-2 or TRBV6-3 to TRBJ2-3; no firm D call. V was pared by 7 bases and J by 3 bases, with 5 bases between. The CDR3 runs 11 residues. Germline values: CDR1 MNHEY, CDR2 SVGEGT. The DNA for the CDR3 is TGTGCCAGCAAGTTAACAGATACGCAGTATTTT. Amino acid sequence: CASKLTDTQYF.

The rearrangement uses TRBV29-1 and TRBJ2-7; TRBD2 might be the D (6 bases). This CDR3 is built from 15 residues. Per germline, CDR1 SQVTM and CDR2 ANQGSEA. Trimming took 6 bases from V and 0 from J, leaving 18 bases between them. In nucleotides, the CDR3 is TGCAGCGTGCCAATTCCGGGACTCAGCTCCTACGAGCAGTACTTC. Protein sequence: CSVPIPGLSSYEQYF.

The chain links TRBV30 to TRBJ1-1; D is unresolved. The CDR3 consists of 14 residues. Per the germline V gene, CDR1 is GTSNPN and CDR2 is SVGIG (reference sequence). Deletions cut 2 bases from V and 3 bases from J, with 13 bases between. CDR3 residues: CAWSLGLGYTEAFF. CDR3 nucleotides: TGTGCCTGGAGTTTAGGGCTCGGGTACACTGAAGCTTTCTTT.

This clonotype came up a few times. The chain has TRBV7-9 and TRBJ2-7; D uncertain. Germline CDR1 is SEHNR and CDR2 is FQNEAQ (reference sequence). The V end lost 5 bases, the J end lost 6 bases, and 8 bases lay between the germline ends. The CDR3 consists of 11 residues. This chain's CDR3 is CASSRSGEQYF. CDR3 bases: TGTGCCAGCAGCCGATCCGGCGAGCAGTACTTC.

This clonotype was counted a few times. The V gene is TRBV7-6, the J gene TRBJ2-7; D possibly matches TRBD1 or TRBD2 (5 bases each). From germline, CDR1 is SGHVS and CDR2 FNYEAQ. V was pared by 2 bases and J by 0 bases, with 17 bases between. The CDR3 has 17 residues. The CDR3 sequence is CASSLRGAGWSSYEQYF. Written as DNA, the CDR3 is TGTGCCAGCAGCTTACGAGGGGCAGGGTGGAGCTCCTACGAGCAGTACTTC.

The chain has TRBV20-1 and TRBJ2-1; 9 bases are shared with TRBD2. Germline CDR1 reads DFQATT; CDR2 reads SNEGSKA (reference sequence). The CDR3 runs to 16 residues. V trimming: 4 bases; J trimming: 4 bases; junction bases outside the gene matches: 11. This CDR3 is CSATPRLAGNYNEQFF. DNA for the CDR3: TGCAGTGCTACACCAAGGCTAGCGGGGAATTACAATGAGCAGTTCTTC.

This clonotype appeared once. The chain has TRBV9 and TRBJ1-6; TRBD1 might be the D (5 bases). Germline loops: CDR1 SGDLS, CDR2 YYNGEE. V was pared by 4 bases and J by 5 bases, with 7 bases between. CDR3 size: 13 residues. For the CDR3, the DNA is TGTGCCAGCAGCCTGACAGATAATTCACCCCTCCACTTT. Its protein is CASSLTDNSPLHF.

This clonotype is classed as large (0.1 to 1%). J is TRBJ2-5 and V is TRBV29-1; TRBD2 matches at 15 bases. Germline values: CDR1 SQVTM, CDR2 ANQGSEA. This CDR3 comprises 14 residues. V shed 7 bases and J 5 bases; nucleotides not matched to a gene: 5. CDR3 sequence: CSAIGLAGGETQYF. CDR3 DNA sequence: TGCAGCGCCATAGGACTAGCGGGGGGGGAGACCCAGTACTTC.

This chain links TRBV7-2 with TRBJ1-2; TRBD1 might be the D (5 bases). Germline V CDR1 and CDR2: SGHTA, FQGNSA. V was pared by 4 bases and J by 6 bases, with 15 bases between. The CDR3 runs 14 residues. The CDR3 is CASSSQLAGDGYTF. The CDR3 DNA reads TGTGCCAGCAGCTCTCAGTTAGCGGGGGATGGCTACACCTTC. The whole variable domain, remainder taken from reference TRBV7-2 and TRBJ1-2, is GAGVSQSPSNKVTEKGKDVELRCDPISGHTALYWYRQSLGQGLEFLIYFQGNSAPDKSGLPSDRFSAERTGGSVSTLTIQRTQQEDSAVYLCASSSQLAGDGYTFGSGTRLTVV.

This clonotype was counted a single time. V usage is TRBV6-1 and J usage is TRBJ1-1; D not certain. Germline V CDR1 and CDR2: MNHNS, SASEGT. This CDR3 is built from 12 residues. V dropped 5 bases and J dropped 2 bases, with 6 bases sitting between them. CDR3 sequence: CASSTDNTEAFF. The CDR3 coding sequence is TGTGCCAGCAGTACAGACAACACTGAAGCTTTCTTT.

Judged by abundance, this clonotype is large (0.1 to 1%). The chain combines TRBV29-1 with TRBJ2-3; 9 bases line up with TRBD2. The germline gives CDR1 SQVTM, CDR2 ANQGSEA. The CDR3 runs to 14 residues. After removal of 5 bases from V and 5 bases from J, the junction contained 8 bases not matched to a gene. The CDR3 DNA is TGCAGCGTTCTGCGGGAGGGCCCGGGAGATACGCAGTATTTT. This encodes CSVLREGPGDTQYF.